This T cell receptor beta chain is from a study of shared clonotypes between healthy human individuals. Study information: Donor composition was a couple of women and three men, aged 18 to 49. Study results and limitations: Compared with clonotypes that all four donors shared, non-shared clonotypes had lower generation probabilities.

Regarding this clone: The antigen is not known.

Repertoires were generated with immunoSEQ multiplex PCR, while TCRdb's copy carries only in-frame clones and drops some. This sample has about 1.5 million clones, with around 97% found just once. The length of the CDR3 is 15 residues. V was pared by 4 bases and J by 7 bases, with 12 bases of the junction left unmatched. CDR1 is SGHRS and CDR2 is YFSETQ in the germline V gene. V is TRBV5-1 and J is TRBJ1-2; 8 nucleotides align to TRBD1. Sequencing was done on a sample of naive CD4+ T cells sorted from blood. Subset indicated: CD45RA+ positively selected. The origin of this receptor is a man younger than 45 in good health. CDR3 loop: CASSPAGTGVGGYTF. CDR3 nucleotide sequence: TGCGCCAGCAGCCCCGCCGGGACAGGAGTTGGTGGCTACACCTTC.